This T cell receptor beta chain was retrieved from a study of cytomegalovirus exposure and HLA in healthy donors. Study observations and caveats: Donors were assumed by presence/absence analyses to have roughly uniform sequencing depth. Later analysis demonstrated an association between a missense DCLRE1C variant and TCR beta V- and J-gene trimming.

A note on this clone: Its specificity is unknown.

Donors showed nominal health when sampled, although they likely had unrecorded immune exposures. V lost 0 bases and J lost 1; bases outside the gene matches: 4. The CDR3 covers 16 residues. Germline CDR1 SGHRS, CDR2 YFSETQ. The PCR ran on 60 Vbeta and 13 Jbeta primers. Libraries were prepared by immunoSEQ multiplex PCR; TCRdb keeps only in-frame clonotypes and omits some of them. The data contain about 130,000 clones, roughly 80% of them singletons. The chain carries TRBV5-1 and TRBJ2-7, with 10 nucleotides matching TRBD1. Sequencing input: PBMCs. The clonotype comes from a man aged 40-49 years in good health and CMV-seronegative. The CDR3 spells CASSLGGQGPSYEQYF. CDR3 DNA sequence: TGCGCCAGCAGCTTGGGGGGACAGGGGCCATCCTACGAGCAGTACTTC.